The rows below give T cell receptor beta chains drawn from one sample of a study of beta chain features in type 1 diabetes. Only in-frame clones appear in the TCRdb table, and some are missing; sequencing was by immunoSEQ multiplex PCR. The data show hundreds of thousands of clones, roughly 15% seen once. The sequenced sample consisted of naive CD4+ T cells from blood. Source of these receptors: a man in his late teens or twenties in good health. CDR3s include the opening cysteine and the closing phenylalanine or tryptophan. Each record gives: D gene, clone size, J gene, V gene, CDR3 protein, CDR3 DNA. A D gene is named only where the DNA matches it firmly. Some rows mark clone size as missing; the rest say once, few, many or name a class of expanded clone.

TRBD1 - TRBJ1-5 TRBV15 CATSRKYVGTGNQPQHF TGTGCCACCAGCCGAAAGTATGTAGGGACAGGCAATCAGCCCCAGCATTTT
- - TRBJ2-1 TRBV28 CASSLGRRPRPGEQFF TGTGCCAGCAGTTTAGGAAGGCGTCCTCGCCCCGGGGAGCAGTTCTTC
- few TRBJ1-5 TRBV2 CASKGSGNQPQHF TGTGCCAGCAAGGGGTCCGGCAATCAGCCCCAGCATTTT
- few TRBJ1-2 TRBV4-3 CASSQSGLRRNYGYTF TGCGCCAGCAGCCAATCGGGGCTAAGAAGAAACTATGGCTACACCTTC
- few TRBJ1-5 TRBV23-1 CASSRFRPQHF TGCGCCAGCAGTAGGTTCCGGCCCCAGCATTTT
- few TRBJ2-5 TRBV28 CASSPWGTQETQYF TGTGCCAGCAGTCCATGGGGGACCCAAGAGACCCAGTACTTC
TRBD2 - TRBJ2-6 TRBV4-1 CASSQDTGLADTGANVLTF TGCGCCAGCAGCCAAGATACAGGACTAGCGGATACTGGGGCCAACGTCCTGACTTTC
TRBD1 few TRBJ2-2 TRBV28 CASSRTGGWGELFF TGTGCCAGCAGCCGTACAGGGGGATGGGGGGAGCTGTTTTTT
- few TRBJ2-3 TRBV4-3 CASSQDAGTDTQYF TGCGCCAGCAGCCAAGATGCAGGCACAGATACGCAGTATTTT
- - TRBJ2-1 TRBV28 CASGGTYNEQFF TGTGCCAGCGGGGGGACCTACAATGAGCAGTTCTTC
- few TRBJ1-1 TRBV29-1 CSVMESGLRNTEAFF TGCAGCGTAATGGAGTCAGGGCTTCGGAACACTGAAGCTTTCTTT
- - TRBJ2-6 TRBV29-1 CSVLVSGANVLTF TGCAGCGTTTTGGTTTCTGGGGCCAACGTCCTGACTTTC
TRBD1 - TRBJ2-7 TRBV7-2 CASSLASGGNRVYEQYF TGTGCCAGCAGCTTAGCGTCAGGGGGAAATCGGGTCTACGAGCAGTACTTC
- few TRBJ1-1 TRBV5-6 CASSSLAAVWEWTEAFF TGTGCCAGCAGCTCCCTCGCCGCAGTCTGGGAGTGGACTGAAGCTTTCTTT
TRBD2 - TRBJ2-1 TRBV5-1 CASSGVLGLAYNEQFF TGCGCCAGCAGCGGTGTATTGGGACTAGCATACAATGAGCAGTTCTTC
- few TRBJ1-2 TRBV5-4 CASSQDSYGYTF TGTGCCAGCAGTCAAGACAGCTATGGCTACACCTTC
TRBD1 - TRBJ1-5 TRBV5-1 CASRAGTGGGQPQHF TGCGCCAGCAGGGCCGGGACAGGGGGCGGCCAGCCCCAGCATTTT
- few TRBJ2-3 TRBV4-2 CASSPDSRTDTQYF TGTGCCAGCAGCCCGGACTCTCGCACAGATACGCAGTATTTT
- few TRBJ2-3 TRBV7-2 CASFLSQYF TGTGCCAGCTTCTTGTCGCAGTATTTT
- few TRBJ2-2 TRBV5-1 CASSSTRMNTGELFF TGCGCCAGCAGCTCAACACGGATGAACACCGGGGAGCTGTTTTTT
TRBD2 - TRBJ2-5 TRBV4-2 CASSQDKAGGRETQYF TGTGCCAGCAGCCAAGACAAAGCGGGAGGGCGAGAGACCCAGTACTTC
- few TRBJ2-7 TRBV29-1 CSVGPPLSYEQYF TGCAGCGTTGGGCCCCCGCTCTCCTACGAGCAGTACTTC
- many TRBJ1-6 TRBV7-9 CASSLDSPLHF TGTGCCAGCAGCTTAGATTCACCCCTCCACTTT
- - TRBJ1-5 TRBV25-1 CASSLSLDRISNQPQHF -
- - TRBJ2-7 TRBV28 CASRLRGYEQYF TGTGCCAGCAGGCTTCGGGGCTACGAGCAGTACTTC
- few TRBJ2-7 TRBV25-1 CASSELSEDSGEQYF TGTGCCAGCAGTGAATTGAGTGAGGACAGTGGCGAGCAGTACTTC
TRBD1 - TRBJ2-1 TRBV4-3 CASSQEGTGGYNEQFF TGCGCCAGCAGCCAAGAGGGGACAGGGGGATACAATGAGCAGTTCTTC
TRBD2 - TRBJ2-3 TRBV6-5 CASSSSGGAKDTQYF TGTGCCAGCAGTTCTAGCGGGGGGGCCAAAGATACGCAGTATTTT
TRBD2 few TRBJ2-7 TRBV28 CASSRGLAAGEQYF TGTGCCAGCAGCCGCGGACTAGCAGCGGGGGAGCAGTACTTC
- - TRBJ2-1 TRBV15 CATSKIRGSNEQFF TGTGCCACCAGCAAGATCCGGGGCTCCAATGAGCAGTTCTTC
TRBD1 - TRBJ1-5 TRBV4-1 CASSPGQGNNQPQHF TGCGCCAGCAGCCCCGGACAGGGGAACAATCAGCCCCAGCATTTT
TRBD1 - TRBJ1-1 TRBV30 CAWTGGDSSEAFF TGTGCCTGGACAGGGGGCGATTCGAGTGAAGCTTTCTTT
- - TRBJ2-3 TRBV9 CASTSSGGWGGDTQYF TGTGCCAGCACCTCATCGGGCGGGTGGGGTGGAGATACGCAGTATTTT
- - TRBJ1-1 TRBV15 CATSRDRKGGTEAFF TGTGCCACCAGCAGAGATCGGAAGGGAGGGACTGAAGCTTTCTTT
- - TRBJ1-1 TRBV25-1 CASTATVNTEAFF TGTGCCAGCACCGCGACAGTGAACACTGAAGCTTTCTTT
- few TRBJ2-2 TRBV18 CASSPPPGPNTGELFF TGTGCCAGCTCACCACCGCCAGGTCCGAACACCGGGGAGCTGTTTTTT
TRBD1 - TRBJ2-7 TRBV7-3 CASSFGPGQGVEQYF TGTGCCAGCAGCTTCGGCCCGGGACAGGGGGTCGAGCAGTACTTC
- once TRBJ2-7 TRBV29-1 CSVEVDQGGEQYF TGCAGCGTTGAAGTGGACCAGGGGGGCGAGCAGTACTTC
TRBD1 - TRBJ1-2 TRBV4-1 CASSIGTGLYGYTF TGCGCCAGCAGTATCGGGACAGGGCTCTATGGCTACACCTTC
- few TRBJ1-5 TRBV28 CAITPKWGARNQPQHF TGTGCCATCACACCAAAGTGGGGGGCGCGCAATCAGCCCCAGCATTTT
- few TRBJ2-2 TRBV25-1 CASSDSGAGELFF TGTGCCAGCAGTGACTCGGGGGCCGGGGAGCTGTTTTTT
- few TRBJ1-2 TRBV9 CASSVGGFNYGYTF TGTGCCAGCAGCGTAGGGGGGTTTAACTATGGCTACACCTTC
- few TRBJ2-3 TRBV7-2 CASSFGGTDTQYF TGTGCCAGCAGCTTCGGGGGCACAGATACGCAGTATTTT
TRBD2 - TRBJ2-1 TRBV7-9 CASSSRLSGRHEQFF TGTGCCAGCAGCTCCCGTCTTAGCGGGAGGCATGAGCAGTTCTTC
- - TRBJ2-6 TRBV7-9 CASGLTSGANVLTF TGTGCCAGCGGTCTGACCTCTGGGGCCAACGTCCTGACTTTC
- few TRBJ2-7 TRBV29-1 CSGRASSYEQYF TGCAGCGGACGGGCCTCCTCCTACGAGCAGTACTTC
- - TRBJ1-5 TRBV7-2 CASSSRWNQPQHF TGTGCCAGCAGTTCAAGGTGGAATCAGCCCCAGCATTTT
- - TRBJ2-3 TRBV6-5 CASRRDPTDTQYF TGTGCCAGCAGGAGGGACCCCACAGATACGCAGTATTTT
- - TRBJ1-1 TRBV6-1 CASRGTGWATEAFF TGTGCCAGCAGAGGAACAGGGTGGGCCACTGAAGCTTTCTTT
TRBD2 few TRBJ2-5 TRBV11-2 CASSLRRGRGQETQYF TGTGCCAGCAGCTTAAGGCGCGGGAGGGGCCAAGAGACCCAGTACTTC
- - TRBJ2-1 TRBV7-9 CASSLQDYYNEQFF TGTGCCAGCAGCTTGCAGGACTATTACAATGAGCAGTTCTTC
- - TRBJ2-5 TRBV5-4 CASSPTGTLQETQYF TGTGCCAGCAGCCCGACTGGAACCCTCCAAGAGACCCAGTACTTC
- - TRBJ2-3 TRBV29-1 CSVEGQYF TGCAGCGTTGAGGGGCAGTATTTT
- few TRBJ2-4 TRBV4-3 CASSPGGYLGAKNIQYF TGCGCCAGCAGCCCCGGAGGCTACCTGGGTGCCAAAAACATTCAGTACTTC
- few TRBJ2-2 TRBV9 CASSVGGSGSGELFF TGTGCCAGCAGCGTAGGGGGATCCGGAAGCGGGGAGCTGTTTTTT
- - TRBJ1-6 TRBV9 CASSVDGDNSPLHF TGTGCCAGCAGCGTAGACGGAGATAATTCACCCCTCCACTTT
TRBD1 - TRBJ2-7 TRBV27 CASSHRDRGYEQYF TGTGCCAGCAGCCACCGGGACAGGGGTTACGAGCAGTACTTC